This TCR beta chain is from a study of siplizumab effects on memory and regulatory T cells. This table comes from immunoSEQ multiplex PCR, and its TCRdb copy is limited to in-frame clones, with some not included. This table has approximately 50,000 clones, about 94% appearing once. The V gene's germline CDR1 is MDHEN and CDR2 SYDVKM. The CDR3 is 15 residues long. The V gene lost 2 bases and the J gene lost 6 bases, with 17 bases spanning the gap. Source material: CD8+ T cells sorted from blood. The clonotype comes from a human donor in good health. The gene calls are TRBV28 and TRBJ2-7; D gene ambiguous. CDR3 amino acids: CASSLQRAGVSEQYF. CDR3 bases: TGTGCCAGCAGTTTACAACGGGCAGGTGTATCCGAGCAGTACTTC.